The source of this T cell receptor (beta chain) is a study of glioma-infiltrating T cells. The study's findings and limits: Tissue-blood divergence was below expectation in non-neoplastic patients, above in gliomas. Only very few CDR3 sequences appeared in both tissue and blood.

This clonotype was counted ten times or more. Antigen: not known. The junction had 7 bases not matched to a gene; V was cut back by 4 bases and J by 4 bases. CDR3 size: 16 residues. CDR1 is SGHNT, CDR2 YYREEE, per germline (reference sequence). TCR alpha and beta CDR3 regions were amplified from RNA using iRepertoire nested multiplex PCR. TCRdb analysed the multiplex PCR reads with MiXCR anew, one entry per CDR3 protein. Here the sample spans approximately 190,000 distinct CDR3 sequences, roughly a third being singletons. Sequencing was carried out using glioma tissue, nonneoplastic brain tissue, or PBMCs (not recorded which). The chain links TRBV5-4 to TRBJ2-1, with 11 bases matching TRBD2. This receptor was obtained from a human donor with low-grade glioma or glioblastoma, undergoing nonglioma brain surgery, or in good health (not recorded which). The CDR3 reads CASSHVLAGGYNEQFF. CDR3 nucleotide sequence: TGTGCCAGCAGCCACGTGCTAGCGGGAGGATACAATGAGCAGTTCTTC.